Listed below are T cell receptor beta chains from one sample, sequenced in a study of cytomegalovirus exposure and HLA in healthy donors. Here immunoSEQ multiplex PCR was the method, and the copy in TCRdb shows in-frame clones only, minus some. This sample has 170,000 or so clones, with approximately 84% found just once. Sequenced input: PBMCs. The receptor source for this set is a young woman in good health and CMV-seropositive. Each CDR3 is given with its conserved first and last residue. The order of the fields is J gene, D gene, clone size, V gene, CDR3 protein, CDR3 DNA. D genes are given only for firm matches. For some rows the clone size is stated as once, few or many, or as a class when expanded; others skip it.

J: TRBJ1-4
D: TRBD1
size: few
V: TRBV6-1
CDR3: CASSEATGGNEKLFF
DNA: TGTGCCAGCAGTGAAGCGACAGGGGGGAATGAAAAACTGTTTTTT

J: TRBJ2-2
D: .
size: .
V: TRBV5-1
CDR3: CASSLALRWASDGELFF
DNA: TGCGCCAGCAGCTTGGCCCTTCGGTGGGCCTCGGACGGGGAGCTGTTTTTT

J: TRBJ2-4
D: .
size: .
V: TRBV7-9
CDR3: CASITSQVEGNSPYF
DNA: TGTGCCAGCATCACTTCTCAGGTTGAGGGAAACTCACCGTACTTC

J: TRBJ2-7
D: TRBD1
size: few
V: TRBV27
CDR3: CASSPGGSSYEQYF
DNA: TGTGCCAGCAGCCCAGGGGGTTCCTCCTACGAGCAGTACTTC

J: TRBJ2-1
D: .
size: .
V: TRBV9
CDR3: CASSGRDWDGNEQFF
DNA: TGTGCCAGCAGCGGCCGGGACTGGGATGGTAATGAGCAGTTCTTC

J: TRBJ1-3
D: .
size: .
V: TRBV19
CDR3: CASSDYFTASNSGNTIYF
DNA: TGTGCCAGTAGTGATTATTTCACAGCCTCCAACTCTGGAAACACCATATATTTT

J: TRBJ1-5
D: .
size: .
V: TRBV2
CDR3: CASSDDRKDQPQHF
DNA: TGTGCCAGCAGTGACGACAGAAAGGATCAGCCCCAGCATTTT

J: TRBJ2-3
D: TRBD2
size: once
V: TRBV5-5
CDR3: CASSLTSGGSKDTQYF
DNA: TGTGCCAGCAGCTTGACTAGCGGGGGTTCAAAAGATACGCAGTATTTT

J: TRBJ1-2
D: TRBD1
size: .
V: TRBV19
CDR3: CASSIDRVGIYGYTF
DNA: TGTGCCAGTAGTATCGACAGGGTTGGAATCTATGGCTACACCTTC

J: TRBJ2-7
D: .
size: .
V: TRBV11-2
CDR3: CASGKVRVKGSYEQYF
DNA: TGTGCCAGCGGCAAAGTTCGGGTCAAAGGCTCCTACGAGCAGTACTTC

J: TRBJ1-1
D: .
size: .
V: TRBV5-1
CDR3: CASRNNPDGTEAFF
DNA: TGCGCCAGCAGAAATAACCCAGATGGCACTGAAGCTTTCTTT

J: TRBJ2-1
D: .
size: .
V: TRBV5-4
CDR3: CASRLVGGAINEQFF
DNA: TGTGCCAGCAGATTAGTTGGGGGGGCTATAAATGAGCAGTTCTTC

J: TRBJ1-3
D: .
size: .
V: TRBV14
CDR3: CASSPDRGNTIYF
DNA: TGTGCCAGCAGCCCCGACAGAGGAAACACCATATATTTT

J: TRBJ2-3
D: TRBD2
size: .
V: TRBV6-1
CDR3: CASSEAGRVEFGADTQYF
DNA: TGTGCCAGCAGTGAAGCGGGGAGGGTTGAGTTCGGCGCAGATACGCAGTATTTT

J: TRBJ2-7
D: .
size: few
V: TRBV7-9
CDR3: CASSRTLYEQYF
DNA: TGTGCCAGCAGTCGGACACTCTACGAGCAGTACTTC

J: TRBJ1-4
D: .
size: .
V: TRBV6-5
CDR3: CASSDYSNEKLFF
DNA: TGTGCCAGCAGTGACTACTCGAATGAAAAACTGTTTTTT